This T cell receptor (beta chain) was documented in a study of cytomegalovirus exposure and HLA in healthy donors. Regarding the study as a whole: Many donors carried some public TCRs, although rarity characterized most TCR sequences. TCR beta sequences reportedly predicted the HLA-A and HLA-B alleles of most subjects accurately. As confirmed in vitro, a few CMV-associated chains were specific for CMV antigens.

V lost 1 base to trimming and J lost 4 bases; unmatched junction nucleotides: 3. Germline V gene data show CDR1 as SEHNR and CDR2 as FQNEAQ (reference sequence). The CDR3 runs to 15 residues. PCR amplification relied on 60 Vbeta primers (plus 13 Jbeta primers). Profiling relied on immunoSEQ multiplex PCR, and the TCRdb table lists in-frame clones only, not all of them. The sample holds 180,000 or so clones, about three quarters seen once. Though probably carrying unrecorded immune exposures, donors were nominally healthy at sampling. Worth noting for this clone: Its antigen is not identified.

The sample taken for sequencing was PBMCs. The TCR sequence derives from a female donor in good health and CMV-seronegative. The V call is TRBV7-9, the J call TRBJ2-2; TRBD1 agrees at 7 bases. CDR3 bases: TGTGCCAGCAGCTTAGTACAGGGGAGCACCGGGGAGCTGTTTTTT. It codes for CASSLVQGSTGELFF.